This TCR beta chain stems from a study of OX40 agonist ivuxolimab in advanced cancers. V lost 0 bases and J lost 10, with 10 bases in between. This CDR3 is 13 amino acids long. Germline V gene data show CDR1 as GTSNPN and CDR2 as SVGIG (reference sequence). Measured with immunoSEQ multiplex PCR; TCRdb has only the in-frame clones, and not every one. The sample lists tens of thousands of clones, around three quarters occurring once. The V and J genes are TRBV30 and TRBJ1-6; a weak D match, TRBD1 (6 bases). Here the sequenced sample was CD4+ or CD8+ T cells sorted from blood, taken in a trial of the OX40 agonist ivuxolimab. This clonotype was sampled from an adult with an advanced solid tumor such as melanoma, head and neck, liver or kidney cancer. CDR3 coding DNA: TGTGCCTGGAGTGTCAGGGGAGTCTCACCCCTCCACTTT. Its translation is CAWSVRGVSPLHF.